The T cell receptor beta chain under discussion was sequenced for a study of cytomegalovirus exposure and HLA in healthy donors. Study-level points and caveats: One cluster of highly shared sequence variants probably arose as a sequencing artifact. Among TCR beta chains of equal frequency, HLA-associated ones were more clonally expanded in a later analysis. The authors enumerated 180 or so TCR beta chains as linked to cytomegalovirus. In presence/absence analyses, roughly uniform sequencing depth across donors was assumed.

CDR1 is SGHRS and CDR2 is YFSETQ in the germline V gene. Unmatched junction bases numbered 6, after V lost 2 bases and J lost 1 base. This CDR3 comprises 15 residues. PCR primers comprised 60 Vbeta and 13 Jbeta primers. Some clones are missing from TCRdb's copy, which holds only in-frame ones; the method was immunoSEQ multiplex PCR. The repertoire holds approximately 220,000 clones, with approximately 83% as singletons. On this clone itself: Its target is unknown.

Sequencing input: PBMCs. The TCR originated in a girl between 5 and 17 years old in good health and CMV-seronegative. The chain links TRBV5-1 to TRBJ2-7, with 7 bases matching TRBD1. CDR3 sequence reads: CASSFDGTASYEQYF. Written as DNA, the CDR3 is TGCGCCAGCAGCTTCGACGGGACAGCATCCTACGAGCAGTACTTC.